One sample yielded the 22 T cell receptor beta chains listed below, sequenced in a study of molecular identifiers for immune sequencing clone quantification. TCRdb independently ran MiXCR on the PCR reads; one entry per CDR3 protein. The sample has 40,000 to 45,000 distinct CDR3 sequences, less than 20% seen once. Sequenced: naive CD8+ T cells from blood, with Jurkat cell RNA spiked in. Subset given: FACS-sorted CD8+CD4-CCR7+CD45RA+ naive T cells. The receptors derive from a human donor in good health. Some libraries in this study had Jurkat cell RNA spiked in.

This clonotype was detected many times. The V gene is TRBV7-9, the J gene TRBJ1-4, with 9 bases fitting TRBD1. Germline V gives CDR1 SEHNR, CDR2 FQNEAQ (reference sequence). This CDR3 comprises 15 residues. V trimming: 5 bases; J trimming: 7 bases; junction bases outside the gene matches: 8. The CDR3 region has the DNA TGTGCCAGCAGCCCGGGACAGGGCACAGGTGAAAAACTGTTTTTT. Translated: CASSPGQGTGEKLFF.

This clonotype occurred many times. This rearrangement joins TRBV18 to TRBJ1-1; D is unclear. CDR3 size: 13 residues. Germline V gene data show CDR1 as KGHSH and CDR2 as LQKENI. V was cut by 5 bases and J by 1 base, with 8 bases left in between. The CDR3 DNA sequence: TGTGCCAGCTCAAACACAAAGAACACTGAAGCTTTCTTT. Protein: CASSNTKNTEAFF.

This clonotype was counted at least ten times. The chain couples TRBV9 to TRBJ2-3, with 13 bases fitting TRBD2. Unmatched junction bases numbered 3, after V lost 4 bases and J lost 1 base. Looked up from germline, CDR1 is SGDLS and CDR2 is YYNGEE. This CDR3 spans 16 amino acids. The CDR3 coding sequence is TGTGCCAGCAGCCCAGGGACTAGCGGGGGCACAGATACGCAGTATTTT. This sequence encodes CASSPGTSGGTDTQYF.

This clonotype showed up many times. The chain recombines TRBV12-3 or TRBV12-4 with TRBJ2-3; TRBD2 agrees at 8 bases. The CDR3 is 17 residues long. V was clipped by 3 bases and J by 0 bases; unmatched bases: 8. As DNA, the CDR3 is TGTGCCAGCAGTTTCAGCGGGGGACAAACTAGCACAGATACGCAGTATTTT. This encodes CASSFSGGQTSTDTQYF.

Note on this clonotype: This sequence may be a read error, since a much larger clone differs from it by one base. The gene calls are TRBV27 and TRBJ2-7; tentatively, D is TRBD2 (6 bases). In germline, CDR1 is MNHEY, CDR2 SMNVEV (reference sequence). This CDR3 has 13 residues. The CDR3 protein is CASSLGLSYGQYF. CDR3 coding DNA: TGTGCCAGCAGTTTGGGACTTTCCTACGGGCAGTACTTC.

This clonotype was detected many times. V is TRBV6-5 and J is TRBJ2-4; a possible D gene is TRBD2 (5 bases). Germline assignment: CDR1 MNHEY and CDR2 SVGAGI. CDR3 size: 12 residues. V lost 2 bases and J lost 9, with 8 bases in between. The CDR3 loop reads CASSYPGGIQYF. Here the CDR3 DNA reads TGTGCCAGCAGTTACCCCGGAGGCATTCAGTACTTC.

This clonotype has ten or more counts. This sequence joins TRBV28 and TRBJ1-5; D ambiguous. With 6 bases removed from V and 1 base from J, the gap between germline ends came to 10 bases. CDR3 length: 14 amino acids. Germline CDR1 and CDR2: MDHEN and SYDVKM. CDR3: CASRLGRSNQPQHF. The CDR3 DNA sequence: TGTGCCAGCAGACTCGGACGGAGCAATCAGCCCCAGCATTTT. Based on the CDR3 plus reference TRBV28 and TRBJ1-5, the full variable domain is DVKVTQSSRYLVKRTGEKVFLECVQDMDHENMFWYRQDPGLGLRLIYFSYDVKMKEKGDIPEGYSVSREKKERFSLILESASTNQTSMYLCASRLGRSNQPQHFGDGTRLSIL.

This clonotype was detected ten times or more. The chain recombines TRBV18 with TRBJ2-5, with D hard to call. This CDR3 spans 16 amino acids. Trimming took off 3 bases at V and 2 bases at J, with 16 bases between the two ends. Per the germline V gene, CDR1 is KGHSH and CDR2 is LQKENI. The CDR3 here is CASSPGGWPAQETQYF. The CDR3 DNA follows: TGTGCCAGCTCACCCGGTGGGTGGCCAGCTCAAGAGACCCAGTACTTC.

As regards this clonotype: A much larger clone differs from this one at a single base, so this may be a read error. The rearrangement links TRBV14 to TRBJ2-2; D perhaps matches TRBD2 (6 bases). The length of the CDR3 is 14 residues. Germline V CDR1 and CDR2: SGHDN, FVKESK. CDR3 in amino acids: CASSHNPYTGGLFF. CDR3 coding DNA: TGTGCCAGCAGCCACAACCCTTACACCGGGGGGCTGTTTTTT.

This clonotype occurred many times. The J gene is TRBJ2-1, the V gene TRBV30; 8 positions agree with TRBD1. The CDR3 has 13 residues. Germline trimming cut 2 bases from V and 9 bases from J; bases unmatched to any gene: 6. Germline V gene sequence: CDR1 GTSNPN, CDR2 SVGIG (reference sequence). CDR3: CAWSWDRKAEQFF. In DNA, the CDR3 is TGTGCCTGGAGTTGGGACAGGAAGGCTGAGCAGTTCTTC.

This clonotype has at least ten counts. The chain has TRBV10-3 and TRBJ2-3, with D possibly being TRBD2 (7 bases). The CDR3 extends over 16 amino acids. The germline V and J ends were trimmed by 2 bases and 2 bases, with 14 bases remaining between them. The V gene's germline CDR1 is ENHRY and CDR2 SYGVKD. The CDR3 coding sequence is TGTGCCATCAGTGAGCTGGGGGGGCCCAACACAGATACGCAGTATTTT. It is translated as CAISELGGPNTDTQYF.

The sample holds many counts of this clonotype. Here the CDR3 DNA reads TGTGCCAGTAGGATTGGCAACAGTGGCTACACCTTC. This codes for CASRIGNSGYTF. The genes are TRBV19 and TRBJ1-2; D uncertain. V was cut by 6 bases and J by 7 bases, with 12 bases left in between. Germline-derived CDR1 and CDR2 are LNHDA and SQIVND (reference sequence). The CDR3 spans 12 residues. Based on the CDR3 plus reference TRBV19 and TRBJ1-2, the full variable domain is DGGITQSPKYLFRKEGQNVTLSCEQNLNHDAMYWYRQDPGQGLRLIYYSQIVNDFQKGDIAEGYSVSREKKESFPLTVTSAQKNPTAFYLCASRIGNSGYTFGSGTRLTVV.

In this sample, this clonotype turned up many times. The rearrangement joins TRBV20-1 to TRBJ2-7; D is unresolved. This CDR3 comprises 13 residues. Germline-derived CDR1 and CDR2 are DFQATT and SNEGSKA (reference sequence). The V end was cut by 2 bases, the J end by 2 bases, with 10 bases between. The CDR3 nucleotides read TGCAGTGCTAGAAGCCTACGGGCCTACGAGCAGTACTTC. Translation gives CSARSLRAYEQYF.

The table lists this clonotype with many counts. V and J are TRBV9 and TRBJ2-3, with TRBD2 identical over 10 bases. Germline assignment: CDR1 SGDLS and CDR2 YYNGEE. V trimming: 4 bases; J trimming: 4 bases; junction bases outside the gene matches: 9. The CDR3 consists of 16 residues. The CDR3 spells CASSPELAGWADTQYF. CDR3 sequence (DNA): TGTGCCAGCAGCCCCGAACTAGCGGGATGGGCAGATACGCAGTATTTT.

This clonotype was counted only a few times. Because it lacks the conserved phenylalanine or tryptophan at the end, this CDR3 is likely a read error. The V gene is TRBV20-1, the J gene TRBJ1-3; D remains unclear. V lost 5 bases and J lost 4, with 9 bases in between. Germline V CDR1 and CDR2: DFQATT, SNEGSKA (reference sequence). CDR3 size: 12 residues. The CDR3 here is CSAGGPGNTIYS. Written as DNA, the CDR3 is TGCAGTGCTGGTGGACCGGGAAACACCATATATTCT.

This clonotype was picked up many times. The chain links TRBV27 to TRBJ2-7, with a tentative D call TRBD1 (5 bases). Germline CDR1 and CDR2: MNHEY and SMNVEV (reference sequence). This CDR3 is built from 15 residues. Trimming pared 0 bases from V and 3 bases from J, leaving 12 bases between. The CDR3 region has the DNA TGTGCCAGCAGTTTATCCTGGACACAAGACTACGAGCAGTACTTC. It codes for CASSLSWTQDYEQYF.

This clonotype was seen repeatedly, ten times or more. The CDR3 DNA reads TGTGCCTGGAGTACCGGCGCCGAGCAGTACTTC. It translates to CAWSTGAEQYF. The V call is TRBV30, the J call TRBJ2-7; D gene uncertain. The CDR3 is 11 amino acids. Germline loops: CDR1 GTSNPN, CDR2 SVGIG (reference sequence). With 2 bases removed from V and 6 bases from J, the gap between germline ends came to 8 bases.

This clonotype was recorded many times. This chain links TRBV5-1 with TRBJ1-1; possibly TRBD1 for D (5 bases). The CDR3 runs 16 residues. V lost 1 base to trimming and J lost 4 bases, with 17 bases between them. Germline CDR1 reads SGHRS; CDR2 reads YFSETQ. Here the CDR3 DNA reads TGCGCCAGCAGCTTGATTGGGGCGTCGGAGCTCACTGAAGCTTTCTTT. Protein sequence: CASSLIGASELTEAFF.

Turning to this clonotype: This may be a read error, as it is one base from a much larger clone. This chain's CDR3 is CASRNMGGTGAFF. The CDR3 DNA reads as TGTGCCAGCAGAAACATGGGAGGGACTGGAGCTTTCTTT. The gene calls are TRBV27 and TRBJ1-1; the D gene is possibly TRBD1 (5 bases). From germline, CDR1 is MNHEY and CDR2 SMNVEV (reference sequence). The CDR3 totals 13 residues.

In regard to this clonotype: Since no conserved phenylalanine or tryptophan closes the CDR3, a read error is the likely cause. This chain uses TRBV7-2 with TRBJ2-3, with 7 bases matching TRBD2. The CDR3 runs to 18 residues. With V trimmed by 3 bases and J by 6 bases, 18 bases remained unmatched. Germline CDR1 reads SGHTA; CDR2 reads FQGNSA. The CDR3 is CASSFPGATSPATDTQYS. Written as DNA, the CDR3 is TGTGCCAGCAGCTTCCCTGGAGCGACTAGCCCCGCAACGGATACGCAGTATTCT.

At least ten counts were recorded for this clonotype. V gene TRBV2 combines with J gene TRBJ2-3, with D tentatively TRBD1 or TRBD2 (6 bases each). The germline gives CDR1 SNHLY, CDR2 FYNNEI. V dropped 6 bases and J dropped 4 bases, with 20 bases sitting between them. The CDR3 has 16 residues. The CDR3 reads CASRLPRGKGADTQYF. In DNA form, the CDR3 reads TGTGCCAGCAGACTACCCCGGGGGAAGGGGGCAGATACGCAGTATTTT.

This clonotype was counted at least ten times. Written as DNA, the CDR3 is TGCAGTGCTAGAGATTACCAGGGGACAGATACGCAGTATTTT. Encoded protein: CSARDYQGTDTQYF. The chain links TRBV20-1 to TRBJ2-3, with a possible D match to TRBD1 (6 bases). The CDR3 is made up of 14 amino acids. V shed 0 bases and J shed 3 bases, with 10 bases lying between them. CDR1 is DFQATT, CDR2 SNEGSKA, per germline (reference sequence).